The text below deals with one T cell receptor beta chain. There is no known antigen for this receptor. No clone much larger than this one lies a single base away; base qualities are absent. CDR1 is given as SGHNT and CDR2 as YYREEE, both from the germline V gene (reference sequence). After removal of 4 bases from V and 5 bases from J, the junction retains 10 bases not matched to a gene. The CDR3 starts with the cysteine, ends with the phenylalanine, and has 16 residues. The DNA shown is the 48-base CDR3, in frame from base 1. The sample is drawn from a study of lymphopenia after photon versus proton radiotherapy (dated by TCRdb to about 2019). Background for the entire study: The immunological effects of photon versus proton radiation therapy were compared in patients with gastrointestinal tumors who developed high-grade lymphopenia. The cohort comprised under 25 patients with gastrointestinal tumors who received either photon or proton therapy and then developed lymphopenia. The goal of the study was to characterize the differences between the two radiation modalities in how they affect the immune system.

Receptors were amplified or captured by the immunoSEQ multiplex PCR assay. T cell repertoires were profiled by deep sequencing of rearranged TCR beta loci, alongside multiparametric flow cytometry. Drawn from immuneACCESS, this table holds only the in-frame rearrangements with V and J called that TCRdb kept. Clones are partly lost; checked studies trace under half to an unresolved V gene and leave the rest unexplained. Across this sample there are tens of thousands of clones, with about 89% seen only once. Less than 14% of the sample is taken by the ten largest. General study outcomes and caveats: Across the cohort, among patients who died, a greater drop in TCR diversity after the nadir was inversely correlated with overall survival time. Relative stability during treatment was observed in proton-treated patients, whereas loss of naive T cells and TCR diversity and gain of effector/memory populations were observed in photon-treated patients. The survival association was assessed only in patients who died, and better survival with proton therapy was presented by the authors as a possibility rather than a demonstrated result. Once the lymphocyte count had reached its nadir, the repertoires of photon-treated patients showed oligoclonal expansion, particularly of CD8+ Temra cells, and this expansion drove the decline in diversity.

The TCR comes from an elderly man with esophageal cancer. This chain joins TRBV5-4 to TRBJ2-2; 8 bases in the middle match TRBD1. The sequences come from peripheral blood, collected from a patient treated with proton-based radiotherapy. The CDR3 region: CASSPRTGLRTGELFF. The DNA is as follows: TGTGCCAGCAGCCCCCGGACAGGGTTGAGGACCGGGGAGCTGTTTTTT.